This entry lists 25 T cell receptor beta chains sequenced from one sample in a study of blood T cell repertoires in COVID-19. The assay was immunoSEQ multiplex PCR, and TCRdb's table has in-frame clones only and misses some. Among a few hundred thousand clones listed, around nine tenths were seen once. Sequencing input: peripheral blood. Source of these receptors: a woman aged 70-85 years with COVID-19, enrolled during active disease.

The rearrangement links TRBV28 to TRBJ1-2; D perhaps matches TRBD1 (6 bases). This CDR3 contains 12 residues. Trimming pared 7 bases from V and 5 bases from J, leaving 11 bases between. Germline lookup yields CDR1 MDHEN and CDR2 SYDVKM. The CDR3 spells CASTKGGYGYTF. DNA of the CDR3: TGTGCCAGCACTAAAGGGGGTTATGGCTACACCTTC.

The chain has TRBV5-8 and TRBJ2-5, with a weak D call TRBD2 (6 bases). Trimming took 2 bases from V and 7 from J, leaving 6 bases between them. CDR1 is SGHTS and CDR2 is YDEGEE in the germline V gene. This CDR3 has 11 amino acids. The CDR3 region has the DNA TGTGCCAGCAGCTTCGGGGGGACCCAGTACTTC. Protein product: CASSFGGTQYF.

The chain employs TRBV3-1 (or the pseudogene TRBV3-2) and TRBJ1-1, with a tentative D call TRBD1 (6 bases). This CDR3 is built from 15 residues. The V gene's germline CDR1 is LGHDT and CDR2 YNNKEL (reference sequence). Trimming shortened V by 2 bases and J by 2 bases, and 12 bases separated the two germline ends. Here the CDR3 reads CASSQTPGANTEAFF. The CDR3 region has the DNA TGTGCCAGCAGCCAAACTCCAGGGGCTAACACTGAAGCTTTCTTT.

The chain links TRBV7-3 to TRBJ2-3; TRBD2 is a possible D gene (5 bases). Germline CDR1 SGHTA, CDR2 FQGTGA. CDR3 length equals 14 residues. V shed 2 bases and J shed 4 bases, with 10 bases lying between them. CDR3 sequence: CASSLGLAADTQYF. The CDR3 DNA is TGTGCCAGCAGCTTAGGGCTAGCTGCAGATACGCAGTATTTT.

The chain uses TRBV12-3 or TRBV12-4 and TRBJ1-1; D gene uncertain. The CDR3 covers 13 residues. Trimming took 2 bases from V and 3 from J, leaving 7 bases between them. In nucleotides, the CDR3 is TGTGCCAGCAGTTTATCGGGGTACACTGAAGCTTTCTTT. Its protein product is CASSLSGYTEAFF.

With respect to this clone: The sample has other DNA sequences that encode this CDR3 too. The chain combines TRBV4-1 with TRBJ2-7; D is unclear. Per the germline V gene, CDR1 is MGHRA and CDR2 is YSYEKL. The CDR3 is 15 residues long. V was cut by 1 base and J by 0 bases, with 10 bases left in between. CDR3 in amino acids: CASSQVSGSSYEQYF. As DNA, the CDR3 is TGCGCCAGCAGCCAAGTTTCAGGAAGCTCCTACGAGCAGTACTTC.

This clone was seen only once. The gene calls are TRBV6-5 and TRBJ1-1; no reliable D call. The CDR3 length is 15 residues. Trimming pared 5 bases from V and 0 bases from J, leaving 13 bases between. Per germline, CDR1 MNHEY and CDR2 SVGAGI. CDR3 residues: CASSRGSLMNTEAFF. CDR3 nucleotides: TGTGCCAGCAGTCGCGGATCCCTCATGAACACTGAAGCTTTCTTT.

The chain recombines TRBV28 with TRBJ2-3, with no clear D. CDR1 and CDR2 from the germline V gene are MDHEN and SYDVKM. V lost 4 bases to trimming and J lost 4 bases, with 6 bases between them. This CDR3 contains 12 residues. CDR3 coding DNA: TGTGCCAGCAGTTCAGTCCCAGATACGCAGTATTTT. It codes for CASSSVPDTQYF. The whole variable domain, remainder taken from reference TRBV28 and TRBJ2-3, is DVKVTQSSRYLVKRTGEKVFLECVQDMDHENMFWYRQDPGLGLRLIYFSYDVKMKEKGDIPEGYSVSREKKERFSLILESASTNQTSMYLCASSSVPDTQYFGPGTRLTVL.

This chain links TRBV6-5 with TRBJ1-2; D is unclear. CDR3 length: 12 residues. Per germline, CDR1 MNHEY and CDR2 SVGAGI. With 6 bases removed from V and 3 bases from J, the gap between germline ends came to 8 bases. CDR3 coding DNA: TGTGCCAGCAGCCCCGACTACTATGGCTACACCTTC. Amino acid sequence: CASSPDYYGYTF.

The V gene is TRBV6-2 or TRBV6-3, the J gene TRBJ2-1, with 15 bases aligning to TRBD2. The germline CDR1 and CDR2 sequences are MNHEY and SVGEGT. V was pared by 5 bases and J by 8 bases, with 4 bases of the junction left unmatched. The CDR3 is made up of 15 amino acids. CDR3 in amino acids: CASSRGLAGGDEQFF. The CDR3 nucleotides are TGTGCCAGCAGTAGGGGACTAGCGGGAGGCGATGAGCAGTTCTTC.

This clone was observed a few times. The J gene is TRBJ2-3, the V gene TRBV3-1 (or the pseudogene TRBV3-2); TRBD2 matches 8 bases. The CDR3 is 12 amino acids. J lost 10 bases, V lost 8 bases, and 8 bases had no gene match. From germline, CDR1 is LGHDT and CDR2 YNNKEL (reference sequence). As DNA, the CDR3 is TGTGCCAGCCAATCGGGGGGGACTGCGCAGTATTTT. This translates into CASQSGGTAQYF.

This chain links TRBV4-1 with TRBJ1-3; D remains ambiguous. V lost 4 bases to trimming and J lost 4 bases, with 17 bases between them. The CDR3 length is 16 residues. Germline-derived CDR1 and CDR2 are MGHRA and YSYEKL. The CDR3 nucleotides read TGCGCCAGCAGCCGAGGAGTACTCAGTAGAGGAAACACCATATATTTT. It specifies CASSRGVLSRGNTIYF.

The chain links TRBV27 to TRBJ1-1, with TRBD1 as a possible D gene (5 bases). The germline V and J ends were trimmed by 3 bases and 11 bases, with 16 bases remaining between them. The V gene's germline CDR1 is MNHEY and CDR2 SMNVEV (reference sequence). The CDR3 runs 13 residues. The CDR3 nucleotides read TGTGCCAGCAGTTTCACGGGCAGGGTGAGGGCTTTCTTT. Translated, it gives CASSFTGRVRAFF.

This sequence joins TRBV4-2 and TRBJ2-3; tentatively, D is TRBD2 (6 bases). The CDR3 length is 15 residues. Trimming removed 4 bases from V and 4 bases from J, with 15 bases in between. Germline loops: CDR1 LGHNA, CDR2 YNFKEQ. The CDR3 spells CASSLPTGSADTQYF. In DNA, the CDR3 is TGTGCCAGCAGCCTACCGACCGGGAGTGCAGATACGCAGTATTTT.

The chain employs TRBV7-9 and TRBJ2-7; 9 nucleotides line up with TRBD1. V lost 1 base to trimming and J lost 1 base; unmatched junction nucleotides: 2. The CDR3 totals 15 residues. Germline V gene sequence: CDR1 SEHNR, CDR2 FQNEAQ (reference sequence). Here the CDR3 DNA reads TGTGCCAGCAGCTTAGGACAGGGGGATTCCTACGAGCAGTACTTC. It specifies CASSLGQGDSYEQYF.

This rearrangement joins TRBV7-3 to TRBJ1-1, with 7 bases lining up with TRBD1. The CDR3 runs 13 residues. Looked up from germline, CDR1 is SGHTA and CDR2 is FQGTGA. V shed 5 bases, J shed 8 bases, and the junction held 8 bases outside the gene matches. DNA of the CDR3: TGTGCCAGCAGCCCAACAGGGGCTGGGGAAGCTTTCTTT. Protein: CASSPTGAGEAFF.

The CDR3 DNA reads as TGTGCCAGTACCAATGGGGGACTAGCGGCAGACCTCTACGAGCAGTACTTC. This sequence encodes CASTNGGLAADLYEQYF. The V call is TRBV19, the J call TRBJ2-7; 11 nucleotides match TRBD2. CDR1 is LNHDA, CDR2 SQIVND, per germline (reference sequence). The CDR3 is 17 amino acids. Germline trimming cut 7 bases from V and 3 bases from J; bases unmatched to any gene: 14.

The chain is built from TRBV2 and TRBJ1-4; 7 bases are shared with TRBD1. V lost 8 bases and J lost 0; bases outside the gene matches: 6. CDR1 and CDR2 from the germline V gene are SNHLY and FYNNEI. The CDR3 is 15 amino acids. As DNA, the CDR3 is TGTGCCAGCGTAGGACAGGCCACAACTAATGAAAAACTGTTTTTT. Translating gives CASVGQATTNEKLFF.

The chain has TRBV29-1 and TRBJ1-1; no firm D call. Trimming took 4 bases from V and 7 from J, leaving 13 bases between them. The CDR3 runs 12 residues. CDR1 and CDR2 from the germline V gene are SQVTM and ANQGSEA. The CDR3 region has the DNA TGCAGCGTTGCCGGCGAACGGGTTGAAGCTTTCTTT. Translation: CSVAGERVEAFF. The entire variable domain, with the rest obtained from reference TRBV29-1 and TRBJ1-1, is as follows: SAVISQKPSRDICQRGTSLTIQCQVDSQVTMMFWYRQQPGQSLTLIATANQGSEATYESGFVIDKFPISRPNLTFSTLTVSNMSPEDSSIYLCSVAGERVEAFFGQGTRLTVV.

The CDR3 loop reads CASSIDLTVNTEAFF. DNA for the CDR3: TGTGCCAGTAGTATAGATCTTACGGTGAACACTGAAGCTTTCTTT. The chain carries TRBV19 and TRBJ1-1; D gene unclear. Trimming cost V 0 bases and J 0 bases, with 8 bases left between them. The CDR3 is made up of 15 amino acids. Germline CDR1 reads LNHDA; CDR2 reads SQIVND (reference sequence).

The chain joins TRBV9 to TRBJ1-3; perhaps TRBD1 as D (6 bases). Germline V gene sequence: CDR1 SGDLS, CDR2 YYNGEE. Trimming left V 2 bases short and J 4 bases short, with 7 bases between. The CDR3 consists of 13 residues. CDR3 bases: TGTGCCAGCAGCGTGGACAGAGGAAACACCATATATTTT. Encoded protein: CASSVDRGNTIYF. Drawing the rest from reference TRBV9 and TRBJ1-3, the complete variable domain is DSGVTQTPKHLITATGQRVTLRCSPRSGDLSVYWYQQSLDQGLQFLIQYYNGEERAKGNILERFSAQQFPDLHSELNLSSLELGDSALYFCASSVDRGNTIYFGEGSWLTVV.

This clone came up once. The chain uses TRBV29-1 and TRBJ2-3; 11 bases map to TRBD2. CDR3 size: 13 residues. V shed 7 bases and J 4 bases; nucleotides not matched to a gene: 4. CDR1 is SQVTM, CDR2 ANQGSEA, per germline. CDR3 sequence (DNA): TGCAGCGCGTTAGCGGGAGGGCCAGATACGCAGTATTTT. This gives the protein CSALAGGPDTQYF.

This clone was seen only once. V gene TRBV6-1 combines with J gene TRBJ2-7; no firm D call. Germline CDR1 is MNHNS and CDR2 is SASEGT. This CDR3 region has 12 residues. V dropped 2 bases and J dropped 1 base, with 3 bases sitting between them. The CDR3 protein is CASSELSYEQYF. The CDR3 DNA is TGTGCCAGCAGTGAACTGTCCTACGAGCAGTACTTC.

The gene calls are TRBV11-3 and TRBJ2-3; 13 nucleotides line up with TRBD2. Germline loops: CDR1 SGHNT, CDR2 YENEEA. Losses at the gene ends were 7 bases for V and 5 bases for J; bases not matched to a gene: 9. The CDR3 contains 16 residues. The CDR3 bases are TGTGCCAGCACCGGACTAGCGGGAGAGGTGATAGATACGCAGTATTTT. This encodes CASTGLAGEVIDTQYF.

The CDR3 nucleotides read TGTGCCAGCAGATTGAACGAAGCTGATGGCTACACCTTC. This encodes CASRLNEADGYTF. V and J are TRBV7-3 and TRBJ1-2, with D uncertain. The germline V gene encodes CDR1 SGHTA and CDR2 FQGTGA. The CDR3 loop spans 13 amino acids. V was cut by 6 bases and J by 6 bases, with 14 bases left in between.